This TCR beta chain is from a study of T cells in Graves' hyperthyroidism and ophthalmopathy. Overall study: Any treatment followed the collection of peripheral blood at initial diagnosis.

The sample holds a few counts of this clonotype. This CDR3 has 13 residues. Germline CDR1 is SGHVS and CDR2 is FNYEAQ. The V end lost 6 bases, the J end lost 5 bases, and 10 bases lay between the germline ends. RNA transcripts provided the source from which TCR beta CDR3 regions were amplified. The HTBI primer set served for first-round RT-PCR of the TCR CDR3. TCRdb used MiXCR to reprocess the multiplex PCR reads, holding one entry per CDR3 protein. The repertoire holds about 840,000 distinct CDR3 sequences, roughly 40% seen once, with 8% to 9% in the top ten. This TCR came from a man aged 18 to 35 with Graves' hyperthyroidism. Sample: blood. V usage is TRBV7-6 and J usage is TRBJ1-4, with D possibly being TRBD1 (5 bases). CDR3 amino acids: CASRDGTNEKLFF. In DNA, the CDR3 is TGTGCCAGCAGAGACGGGACGAATGAAAAACTGTTTTTT.